This TCR beta chain was observed in a study of memory CD4+ T cells and cytomegalovirus serostatus. Single viable CD3+CD4+CD8-CD45RO+ cells were sorted as the memory CD4+ T cells. V dropped 0 bases and J dropped 4; count of bases not matched to a gene: 5. The CDR3 has 16 residues. From germline, CDR1 is SGHTA and CDR2 FQGNSA. Produced via immunoSEQ multiplex PCR; TCRdb's table is partial and in-frame only. The sample includes some 46,000 clones, 79% of them seen just once. The sequence was obtained from an adult in good health and CMV-seronegative. The chain carries TRBV7-2 and TRBJ2-1; 8 bases are a match to TRBD2. Sequenced input: memory CD4+ T cells from blood. CDR3 DNA: TGTGCCAGCAGCTTAGCGTTTAAGCGGGGGTACAATGAGCAGTTCTTC. It yields the protein CASSLAFKRGYNEQFF.